Given below is one T cell receptor (beta chain) in context. The germline V gene encodes CDR1 SGHVS and CDR2 FNYEAQ. The CDR3 is made up of 16 amino acids. The J segment lost 3 bases and the V segment lost 5 bases, leaving 4 bases of the junction unmatched. PCR amplification relied on 60 Vbeta primers (plus 13 Jbeta primers). Source study methods: It was a later analysis that counted tens of millions of unique TCR beta chains, of which 8.5 million to 12 million were shared. TCRdb's copy holds only in-frame clones and misses some; the assay was immunoSEQ multiplex PCR. The V and J calls and the clone size are those of that table, but D and trimming were determined from the DNA. The table shows roughly 180,000 clones, with 65% to 85% occurring only once. The data originate from a study of cytomegalovirus exposure and HLA in healthy donors.

The chain employs TRBV7-6 and TRBJ2-2, with 12 bases aligning to TRBD2. The receptor was isolated from a female donor in good health and CMV-seronegative. The material sequenced was PBMCs. The CDR3 is CASSPGLAGYTGELFF. The CDR3 nucleotides read TGTGCCAGCAGCCCCGGACTAGCGGGGTACACCGGGGAGCTGTTTTTT.